The text below deals with one T cell receptor beta chain. Its specificity is not known. This sample is part of a study of OX40 agonist ivuxolimab in advanced cancers. Study-wide background: Dose-escalation patients suffered from hepatocellular carcinoma, melanoma, renal cell or head and neck cancer. Regarding the study as a whole: A proportion of nonresponders additionally exhibited low normalized T-cell clonal expansion. At 0.1 to 3.0 mg/kg, CD4+ and CD8+ blood T cells expanded clonally by week 6.

The V gene's germline CDR1 is KGHSH and CDR2 LQKENI. Trimming took 3 bases from V and 2 from J; bases not matched to a gene: 3. The CDR3 runs 16 residues. TCRdb's copy holds only in-frame clones and misses some; the assay was immunoSEQ multiplex PCR. Among roughly 120,000 clones listed, roughly 90% were seen once. The sample in question was CD4+ or CD8+ T cells sorted from blood, obtained in a trial of the OX40 agonist ivuxolimab. The V and J genes are TRBV18 and TRBJ2-2, with TRBD2 identical over 10 bases. This TCR was sampled from an adult with an advanced solid tumor such as melanoma, head and neck, liver or kidney cancer. The chain's CDR3 is CASSPGLAINTGELFF. The CDR3 region has the DNA TGTGCCAGCTCACCGGGACTAGCGATTAACACCGGGGAGCTGTTTTTT.